The T cell receptor beta chain under discussion was sequenced for a study of human T cells and chemical hapten exposure. Study-wide background: Patch tests containing 0.01% DPC, applied to the upper back, were read at 6 days.

Time point of the sample: patch test 1, 2 weeks after DPC sensitization. Indicated treatment: therapeutic diphenylcyclopropenone sensitization with weekly scalp DPC. Sample donors consisted of patients with alopecia, aged 18 to 70 years, who were suitable for DPC. This CDR3 has 15 residues. Germline CDR1 and CDR2: SGHTA and FQGNSA. Trimming removed 2 bases from V and 5 bases from J; junction bases left unmatched: 4. What the library attached to individual cDNA molecules were unique molecular identifiers. Under the authors' procedure: With a range of about 20,000 to 700,000, the median per sample was about 92,000 TCRs. TCRdb processed the RACE reads anew with MiXCR; each CDR3 protein has one entry. The V and J calls reflect TCRdb's pipeline rather than the authors' work. The table has 180,000 or so distinct CDR3 sequences, approximately 15% seen once.

The gene calls are TRBV7-2 and TRBJ2-1; 9 bases match TRBD2. Sequencing was performed on whole blood, taken in connection with sensitization to the hapten diphenylcyclopropenone (DPC). The sequence was obtained from a woman between 25 and 40 years old with alopecia areata. Some clones in this sample may be carry-over from other donors' samples. CDR3 in DNA: TGTGCCAGCAGCTTAATGGCTAGCGGGAACAATGAGCAGTTCTTC. This translates into CASSLMASGNNEQFF.